Listed here are 20 T cell receptor beta chains from one sample, sequenced in a study of T cell responses to AZD1222 COVID-19 vaccine (dated by TCRdb to about 2021). The method was the immunoSEQ multiplex PCR assay. TCRdb re-hosts the immuneACCESS table, in-frame sequences only. Its copies lack some clones; in the studies checked, an unresolved V gene accounts for under half of them, and the cause for the rest is not known. This sample lists some 130,000 clones; roughly 90% were detected once. Just over 5.5% of the sample rests with the top ten. Taken with the paper, the label for time point translates to: baseline before first vaccination. Specimen: peripheral blood, collected on day 0 of AZD1222 vaccination. All receptors come from an adult in good health.

V and J are TRBV12-3 or TRBV12-4 and TRBJ1-5, with no clear D. The CDR3 length is 10 residues. Trimming shortened V by 9 bases and J by 5 bases, and 5 bases separated the two germline ends. DNA for the CDR3: TGTGCCAGTGGTTATCAGCCCCAGCATTTT. This encodes CASGYQPQHF.

This chain's CDR3 is CASSLLGVVGQASNNSPLHF. DNA for the CDR3: TGTGCCAGCAGTTTATTAGGGGTAGTGGGACAGGCTTCCAATAATTCACCCCTCCACTTT. The chain couples TRBV27 to TRBJ1-6; 8 positions match TRBD1. The CDR3 runs 20 residues. V shed 1 base, J shed 5 bases, and the junction held 16 bases outside the gene matches. Germline loops: CDR1 MNHEY, CDR2 SMNVEV (reference sequence).

J is TRBJ2-1 and V is TRBV7-3, with 11 nucleotides matching TRBD2. The length of the CDR3 is 16 residues. Germline trimming cut 3 bases from V and 5 bases from J; bases unmatched to any gene: 6. The germline CDR1 and CDR2 sequences are SGHTA and FQGTGA. Written as DNA, the CDR3 is TGTGCCAGCAGCTTGGTCCCTAGCGGGAGGCACAATGAGCAGTTCTTC. It specifies CASSLVPSGRHNEQFF. The full variable domain, in which reference TRBV7-3 and TRBJ2-1 provide the parts outside the CDR3, is GAGVSQTPSNKVTEKGKYVELRCDPISGHTALYWYRQSLGQGPEFLIYFQGTGAADDSGLPNDRFFAVRPEGSVSTLKIQRTERGDSAVYLCASSLVPSGRHNEQFFGPGTRLTVL.

The rearrangement joins TRBV30 to TRBJ1-2; D not resolved. The CDR3 is 14 amino acids. Germline-derived CDR1 and CDR2 are GTSNPN and SVGIG (reference sequence). V was trimmed by 4 bases and J by 5 bases, leaving 17 bases between them. CDR3 loop: CAWTTGLSRYGYTF. The DNA for the CDR3 is TGTGCCTGGACGACGGGGTTGTCTAGATATGGCTACACCTTC.

This chain joins TRBV30 and TRBJ1-4; a possible D gene is TRBD1 (6 bases). This CDR3 is built from 13 residues. Trimming cost V 1 base and J 7 bases, with 10 bases left between them. The germline CDR1 and CDR2 sequences are GTSNPN and SVGIG (reference sequence). The CDR3 DNA reads TGTGCCTGGAGTGCCAGGGGCCCTGAAAAACTGTTTTTT. Its translation: CAWSARGPEKLFF.

The chain couples TRBV9 to TRBJ1-4, with D unclear. There are 12 residues in the CDR3. V dropped 4 bases and J dropped 7 bases, with 8 bases sitting between them. CDR1 SGDLS and CDR2 YYNGEE come from the germline V gene. The CDR3 bases are TGTGCCAGCAGCTCGGGAGGTGAAAAACTGTTTTTT. Translation: CASSSGGEKLFF.

The rearrangement links TRBV21-1 to TRBJ2-1; the tabulated D call, TRBD1, remains unverified against the DNA. TRBV21-1 is labeled a pseudogene. The CDR3 has 14 amino acids. The CDR3 region is CASSKKQGYNEQFF. CDR3 DNA sequence: TGTGCCAGCAGCAAAAAACAGGGGTACAATGAGCAGTTCTTC.

This CDR3 reads CASSLLLGVGQETQYF. DNA for the CDR3: TGTGCCAGCAGCTTATTACTGGGCGTGGGTCAAGAGACCCAGTACTTC. The rearrangement joins TRBV11-3 to TRBJ2-5; no definite D call. Between the trimmed V and J ends, which lost 2 bases and 2 bases, there was a span of 15 bases. Germline CDR1 reads SGHNT; CDR2 reads YENEEA. This CDR3 contains 16 residues.

Only one count was recorded for this clone. The chain has TRBV10-3 and TRBJ2-6, with a weak D call TRBD1 (5 bases). The CDR3 consists of 16 residues. The V end lost 10 bases, the J end lost 2 bases, and 18 bases lay between the germline ends. Looked up from germline, CDR1 is ENHRY and CDR2 is SYGVKD. The CDR3, as DNA: TGTGCCACCCCGGGTCCTCCCAGGGCTGGGGCCAACGTCCTGACTTTC. It yields the protein CATPGPPRAGANVLTF.

DNA of the CDR3: TGCGCCAGCAGCTTGGGACTGTCCAGGAACACCATATATTTT. Protein: CASSLGLSRNTIYF. The chain carries TRBV5-1 and TRBJ1-3; D gene ambiguous. The CDR3 loop spans 14 amino acids. Trimming stripped 0 bases from V and 7 bases from J, with 11 bases between. The germline V gene has CDR1 SGHRS and CDR2 YFSETQ. Together with reference TRBV5-1 and TRBJ1-3, the CDR3 gives the full variable domain: KAGVTQTPRYLIKTRGQQVTLSCSPISGHRSVSWYQQTPGQGLQFLFEYFSETQRNKGNFPGRFSGRQFSNSRSEMNVSTLELGDSALYLCASSLGLSRNTIYFGEGSWLTVV.

The chain has TRBV14 and TRBJ1-2; 7 positions match TRBD1. CDR1 is SGHDN and CDR2 is FVKESK in the germline V gene. The V gene end was trimmed by 4 bases and the J gene end by 8 bases; junction bases not matched to a gene: 13. The CDR3 runs 15 residues. The CDR3 bases are TGTGCCAGCAGCCCTTACGAGGGGGCGTGGGGCGGCTACACCTTC. Residues: CASSPYEGAWGGYTF.

The chain employs TRBV4-2 and TRBJ2-7; D might be TRBD2 (6 bases). CDR3 length: 17 amino acids. Per the germline V gene, CDR1 is LGHNA and CDR2 is YNFKEQ. Trimming removed 4 bases from V and 3 bases from J, with 22 bases in between. CDR3 nucleotides: TGTGCCAGCAGCCGCCGGGGCGTCCGGCGGGATCACTACGAGCAGTACTTC. It yields the protein CASSRRGVRRDHYEQYF.

The chain is built from TRBV7-9 and TRBJ1-2; D not certain. Germline V gene lookup returns CDR1 SEHNR and CDR2 FQNEAQ (reference sequence). CDR3 size: 11 residues. V shed 5 bases and J shed 8 bases, with 9 bases lying between them. CDR3 bases: TGTGCCAGCAGCCCCGCGGGGGGCTACACCTTC. Protein: CASSPAGGYTF.

The genes are TRBV7-9 and TRBJ1-4; D is possibly TRBD1 (5 bases). The V end lost 1 base, the J end lost 6 bases, and 12 bases lay between the germline ends. CDR1 is SEHNR and CDR2 is FQNEAQ in the germline V gene (reference sequence). This CDR3 comprises 15 residues. CDR3 residues: CASSLVGSRDEKLFF. CDR3 nucleotide sequence: TGTGCCAGCAGCTTAGTGGGGAGCAGGGATGAAAAACTGTTTTTT.

The rearrangement links TRBV7-2 to TRBJ2-3; D unresolved. Germline-derived CDR1 and CDR2 are SGHTA and FQGNSA. Trimming shortened V by 3 bases and J by 2 bases, and 9 bases separated the two germline ends. CDR3 size: 14 residues. The CDR3 sequence: CASSLPHPTDTQYF. The DNA for the CDR3 is TGTGCCAGCAGCTTGCCACACCCCACAGATACGCAGTATTTT.

The genes are TRBV21-1 and TRBJ1-4; the table's D call TRBD1 went unverified against the DNA. TRBV21-1 represents a pseudogene. The CDR3 is 11 amino acids. In DNA, the CDR3 is TGTGCCAGCAGCAAAGGGGACAGGAATCCCTTT. It codes for CASSKGDRNPF.

In its sample, this clone was seen once. The gene calls are TRBV6-2 or TRBV6-3 and TRBJ2-5; D is perhaps TRBD1 (6 bases). This CDR3 comprises 15 residues. Germline assignment: CDR1 MNHEY and CDR2 SVGEGT. V lost 3 bases to trimming and J lost 1 base, with 12 bases between them. The DNA for the CDR3 is TGTGCCAGCAGTTATCAGGGGAAGGGCCAAGAGACCCAGTACTTC. Protein sequence: CASSYQGKGQETQYF.

The rearrangement uses TRBV7-2 and TRBJ1-4; no clear D. V was clipped by 3 bases and J by 7 bases, with 12 bases between them. The CDR3 loop spans 14 amino acids. CDR1 is SGHTA and CDR2 is FQGNSA in the germline V gene. The CDR3 nucleotides read TGTGCCAGCAGCTTTGACCATAAGAGTGAAAAACTGTTTTTT. Residues: CASSFDHKSEKLFF.

The chain uses TRBV28 and TRBJ2-1; TRBD1 matches at 8 bases. The CDR3 has 13 amino acids. Per germline, CDR1 MDHEN and CDR2 SYDVKM. V trimming: 6 bases; J trimming: 7 bases; junction bases outside the gene matches: 5. The CDR3 DNA reads as TGTGCCAGCAGCCCTTACAGGGGGAATGAGCAGTTCTTC. It yields the protein CASSPYRGNEQFF. Based on the CDR3 plus reference TRBV28 and TRBJ2-1, the full variable domain is DVKVTQSSRYLVKRTGEKVFLECVQDMDHENMFWYRQDPGLGLRLIYFSYDVKMKEKGDIPEGYSVSREKKERFSLILESASTNQTSMYLCASSPYRGNEQFFGPGTRLTVL.

The rearrangement uses TRBV28 and TRBJ1-1; possible D gene TRBD1, 5 bases. The germline CDR1 and CDR2 sequences are MDHEN and SYDVKM. With 7 bases removed from V and 6 bases from J, the gap between germline ends came to 12 bases. CDR3 length: 12 amino acids. As DNA, the CDR3 is TGTGCCAGCATAATCGGGGGGGCTGAAGCTTTCTTT. Its translation: CASIIGGAEAFF.